The 14 T cell receptor beta chains below come from one sample, sequenced in a study of T cells in women clearing cervical HPV infection. Here immunoSEQ multiplex PCR was the method, and the copy in TCRdb shows in-frame clones only, minus some. The repertoire table contains 25,000 to 35,000 clones. The sequencing input was blood buffy coat. The receptors were gathered from a woman aged 18 to 75 with a cervical HPV16 infection that either progressed to CIN3+ or cleared (not recorded which).

Turning to this clone: With the read ending 3 residues before the CDR3 end, the germline J gene is used to fill in that end. This chain links TRBV7-6 with TRBJ1-2; no clear D. The CDR3 loop spans 12 amino acids. Germline V CDR1 and CDR2: SGHVS, FNYEAQ. The CDR3 bases that were read are TGTGCCAGCAGCTTAGGGCAAGATACC. Amino acids: CASSLGQDT. Given in full, the CDR3 is CASSLGQDTYTF. Looking up the rest from reference TRBV7-6 and TRBJ1-2 gives the full variable domain: GAGVSQSPRYKVTKRGQDVALRCDPISGHVSLYWYRQALGQGPEFLTYFNYEAQQDKSGLPNDRFSAERPEGSISTLTIQRTEQRDSAMYRCASSLGQDTYTFGSGTRLTVV.

Worth noting for this clone: The read terminates 3 residues ahead of where the CDR3 ends, so the germline J gene completes it. The gene calls are TRBV7-3 and TRBJ2-3, with unresolved D. V lost 1 base and J 6 bases, leaving 11 bases between the germline ends. Germline values: CDR1 SGHTA, CDR2 FQGTGA. The CDR3 consists of 14 residues. This chain's CDR3 is CASSLNFQADTQYF. The CDR3 bases that were read are TGTGCCAGCAGCTTAAATTTCCAGGCGGATACG.

Comment on this clone: The read falls 3 residues short of the CDR3 end, and the missing part is taken from the germline J gene. J is TRBJ2-3 and V is TRBV7-2; TRBD2 aligns across 7 bases. In germline, CDR1 is SGHTA, CDR2 FQGNSA. V trimming: 5 bases; J trimming: 6 bases; junction bases outside the gene matches: 11. The CDR3 length is 15 residues. CDR3 DNA (partial): TGTGCCAGCAGCCCCGGGACTACCCAACATGATACG. Its protein is CASSPGTTQHDT. The CDR3 in full is CASSPGTTQHDTQYF.

Comment on this clone: The read ends 3 residues before the CDR3 terminus; that terminus is restored from the germline J gene. This rearrangement joins TRBV19 to TRBJ1-1; the D gene is possibly TRBD1 (5 bases). Germline V CDR1 and CDR2: LNHDA, SQIVND (reference sequence). The germline V and J ends were trimmed by 5 bases and 3 bases, with 16 bases remaining between them. The CDR3 extends over 15 amino acids. Incomplete CDR3 DNA: TGTGCCAGTAGTTCCCTGTCCCAAGGGGACACTGAA. Amino acid sequence: CASSSLSQGDTE. The CDR3 in full is CASSSLSQGDTEAFF. The full variable domain, with the rest looked up from reference TRBV19 and TRBJ1-1, is DGGITQSPKYLFRKEGQNVTLSCEQNLNHDAMYWYRQDPGQGLRLIYYSQIVNDFQKGDIAEGYSVSREKKESFPLTVTSAQKNPTAFYLCASSSLSQGDTEAFFGQGTRLTVV.

As for this clone: The read ends 3 residues shy of where the CDR3 ends; the end is completed using the germline J gene. V is TRBV6-1 and J is TRBJ2-4, with 7 nucleotides matching TRBD2. There are 18 residues in the CDR3. The germline V gene encodes CDR1 MNHNS and CDR2 SASEGT. The V gene end was trimmed by 0 bases and the J gene end by 9 bases; junction bases not matched to a gene: 17. The DNA read from the CDR3 is TGTGCCAGCAGTGAAGCGATTGAAGGATTAGCGGGTTATGGCATT. It translates to CASSEAIEGLAGYGI. The entire CDR3 reads CASSEAIEGLAGYGIQYF.

The CDR3 sequence: CASRLAGGGSGANVLTF. CDR3 DNA, as far as it was read: TGTGCCAGTAGGCTAGCGGGAGGGGGCTCTGGGGCCAACGTC. V usage is TRBV19 and J usage is TRBJ2-6; 12 nucleotides match TRBD2. The observed sequence ends 3 residues before the CDR3 terminus, with the missing tail filled in from the germline J gene. This CDR3 has 17 amino acids. Unmatched junction bases numbered 3, after V lost 6 bases and J lost 0 bases. The germline V gene has CDR1 LNHDA and CDR2 SQIVND (reference sequence).

In the case of this clone: Read sequence stops 3 residues before the CDR3 end, and the germline J gene provides the missing end. The rearrangement joins TRBV7-3 to TRBJ2-2; TRBD2 matches 13 bases. Germline loops: CDR1 SGHTA, CDR2 FQGTGA. V was pared by 4 bases and J by 7 bases, with 6 bases of the junction left unmatched. The CDR3 is 16 residues long. CDR3 amino acids: CASSSRTSGSGGELFF. Partial CDR3 DNA: TGTGCCAGCAGCTCCCGGACTAGCGGGAGCGGCGGGGAG.

Notes on this clone: The CDR3 extends 3 residues past the end of the read, so its final part is completed from the germline J gene. The chain recombines TRBV18 with TRBJ1-5; D may be TRBD1 (5 bases). The CDR3 sequence is 16 residues long. CDR1 and CDR2 (germline): KGHSH, LQKENI. Trimming shortened V by 3 bases and J by 5 bases, and 17 bases separated the two germline ends. The CDR3 bases that were read are TGTGCCAGCTCACCCTGGGGCGGGGAGGACTATCAGCCC. It is translated as CASSPWGGEDYQP. The full CDR3 is CASSPWGGEDYQPQHF.

About this clone: The read comes to an end 3 residues before the CDR3 does, leaving the germline J gene to fill in the end. The chain recombines TRBV11-3 with TRBJ2-5; 7 bases match TRBD2. V shed 2 bases and J 4 bases; nucleotides not matched to a gene: 7. CDR3 length: 15 residues. Looked up from germline, CDR1 is SGHNT and CDR2 is YENEEA. The sequenced CDR3 bases are TGTGCCAGCAGCTTATCGACTAGCCGAGTAGAGACC. Translation gives CASSLSTSRVET. The full CDR3 reads CASSLSTSRVETQYF.

As to this clone: The sequenced fragment ends 3 residues before the CDR3 boundary, so the rest is inferred from the germline J gene. The chain joins TRBV19 to TRBJ1-4, with a weak D call TRBD1 (6 bases). The CDR3 has 15 amino acids. Trimming stripped 5 bases from V and 4 bases from J, with 14 bases between. In germline, CDR1 is LNHDA, CDR2 SQIVND (reference sequence). The CDR3 DNA, read in part, is TGTGCCAGTAGTCTGCTCCAGGGGAATAATGAAAAA. This sequence encodes CASSLLQGNNEK. The whole CDR3 is CASSLLQGNNEKLFF.

On this clone: The read ends 3 residues shy of where the CDR3 ends; the end is completed using the germline J gene. V gene TRBV7-3 combines with J gene TRBJ2-1; D remains ambiguous. V was shortened by 1 base and J by 1 base, with 11 bases between the two germline ends. CDR1 and CDR2 from the germline V gene are SGHTA and FQGTGA. The CDR3 extends over 16 amino acids. The covered CDR3 bases are TGTGCCAGCAGCTTAAGGCCCAGAGGTTCCTACAATGAG. Its translation: CASSLRPRGSYNE. The full CDR3 protein is CASSLRPRGSYNEQFF.

Concerning this clone itself: The read halts 3 residues ahead of the CDR3 end, with the missing end drawn from the germline J gene. The chain has TRBV4-1 and TRBJ2-7; D may be TRBD1 (7 bases). Between the trimmed V and J ends, which lost 4 bases and 4 bases, there was a span of 17 bases. The germline CDR1 and CDR2 sequences are MGHRA and YSYEKL. There are 15 residues in the CDR3. The sequenced CDR3 bases are TGCGCCAGCAGCCCTTCGGCGGGACAGAATTACGAG. The encoded protein is CASSPSAGQNYE. Given in full, the CDR3 is CASSPSAGQNYEQYF.

With regard to this clone: The read ends 3 residues early relative to the CDR3; the germline J gene fills the gap. This sequence joins TRBV6-1 and TRBJ2-1, with 8 bases identical to TRBD2. CDR1 and CDR2 from the germline V gene are MNHNS and SASEGT. The CDR3 totals 14 residues. The junction had 3 bases not matched to a gene; V was cut back by 2 bases and J by 6 bases. CDR3 DNA, as far as it was read: TGTGCCAGCAGTGAACTAGCGGGCGGCAATGAG. Its translation: CASSELAGGNE. The entire CDR3 protein is CASSELAGGNEQFF.

The covered CDR3 bases are TGCAGTGCTAGAGATCGGAGTAGCGGGGACATT. This sequence encodes CSARDRSSGDI. The complete CDR3 sequence is CSARDRSSGDIQYF. The chain joins TRBV20-1 to TRBJ2-4; TRBD2 aligns across 8 bases. The read ends 3 residues early relative to the CDR3; the germline J gene fills the gap. The germline V gene has CDR1 DFQATT and CDR2 SNEGSKA (reference sequence). This CDR3 has 14 residues. V gave up 0 bases and J gave up 8 bases; unmatched junction bases: 6.